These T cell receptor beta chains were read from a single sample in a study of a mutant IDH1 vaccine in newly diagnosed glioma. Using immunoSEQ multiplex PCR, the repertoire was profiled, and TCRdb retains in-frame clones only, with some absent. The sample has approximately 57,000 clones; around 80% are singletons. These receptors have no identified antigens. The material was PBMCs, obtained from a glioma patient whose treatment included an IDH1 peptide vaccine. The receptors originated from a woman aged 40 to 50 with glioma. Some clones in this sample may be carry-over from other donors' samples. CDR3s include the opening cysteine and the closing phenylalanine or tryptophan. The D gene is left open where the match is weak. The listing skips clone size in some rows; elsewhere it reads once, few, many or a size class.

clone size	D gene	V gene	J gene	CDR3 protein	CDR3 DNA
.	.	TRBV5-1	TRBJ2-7	CASSRGLAYEQYF	TGCGCCAGCAGCAGGGGACTTGCCTACGAGCAGTACTTC
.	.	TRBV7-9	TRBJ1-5	CASSLGWNFGDQPQHF	TGTGCCAGCAGCTTAGGTTGGAACTTCGGAGATCAGCCCCAGCATTTT
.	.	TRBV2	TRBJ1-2	CASSDMGRDYGYTF	TGTGCCAGCAGTGATATGGGGCGCGACTATGGCTACACCTTC
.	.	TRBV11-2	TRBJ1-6	CASSPGTFDNSPLHF	TGTGCCAGCAGCCCCGGGACATTCGATAATTCACCCCTCCACTTT
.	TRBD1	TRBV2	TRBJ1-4	CARRGQVDEKLFF	TGTGCCAGAAGGGGACAGGTGGATGAAAAACTGTTTTTT
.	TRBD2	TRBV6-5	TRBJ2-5	CASSRWTSADETQYF	TGTGCCAGCAGTCGATGGACTAGCGCGGATGAGACCCAGTACTTC
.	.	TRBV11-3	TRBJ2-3	CASSFRGSTDTQYF	TGTGCCAGCAGCTTTCGAGGGAGCACAGATACGCAGTATTTT
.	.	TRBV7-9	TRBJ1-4	CASSLVTTATNEKLFF	TGTGCCAGCAGCTTAGTAACAACCGCAACTAATGAAAAACTGTTTTTT
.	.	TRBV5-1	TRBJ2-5	CASSHQRRGEETQYF	TGCGCCAGCAGCCACCAGCGGCGGGGAGAAGAGACCCAGTACTTC
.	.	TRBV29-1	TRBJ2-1	CSVEGTQGSSYNEQFF	TGCAGCGTTGAGGGGACACAGGGAAGCTCCTACAATGAGCAGTTCTTC
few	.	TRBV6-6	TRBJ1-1	CATQRGTEAFF	TGTGCCACTCAAAGGGGGACTGAAGCTTTCTTT
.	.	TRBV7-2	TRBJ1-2	CASSLFQGANYGYTF	TGTGCCAGCAGCTTATTCCAGGGAGCTAACTATGGCTACACCTTC
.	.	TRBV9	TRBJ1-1	CASSVEGGGEAFF	TGTGCCAGCAGCGTAGAGGGGGGGGGTGAAGCTTTCTTT
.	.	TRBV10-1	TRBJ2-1	CASSENGGGNEQFF	TGCGCCAGCAGTGAGAACGGGGGTGGGAATGAGCAGTTCTTC
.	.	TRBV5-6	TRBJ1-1	CASSLVELMAEAFF	TGTGCCAGCAGCTTGGTGGAACTAATGGCTGAAGCTTTCTTT
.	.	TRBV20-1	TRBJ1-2	CSAPGANGYTF	TGCAGTGCGCCTGGGGCGAATGGCTACACCTTC
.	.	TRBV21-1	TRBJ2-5	CARRGRGSQETQYF	TGTGCCAGGAGAGGGAGGGGGTCACAAGAGACCCAGTACTTC
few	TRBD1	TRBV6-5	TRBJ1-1	CASTLQAGGEAFF	TGTGCCAGCACTTTACAGGCAGGGGGCGAAGCTTTCTTT
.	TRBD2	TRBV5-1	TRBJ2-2	CASSSGLAGLNTGELFF	TGCGCCAGCAGCTCGGGACTAGCGGGGCTTAACACCGGGGAGCTGTTTTTT
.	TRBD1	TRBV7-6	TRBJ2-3	CASSLGTGGAWDTQYF	TGTGCCAGCAGCTTAGGGACAGGGGGGGCGTGGGATACGCAGTATTTT
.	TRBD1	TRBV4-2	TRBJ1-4	CASSQDQGAGGRELFF	TGTGCCAGCAGCCAAGATCAGGGGGCAGGGGGTCGGGAACTGTTTTTT
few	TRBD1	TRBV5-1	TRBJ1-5	CASSDRGGNQPQHF	TGCGCCAGCAGCGACAGGGGAGGAAATCAGCCCCAGCATTTT
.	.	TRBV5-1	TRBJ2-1	CASSGGPYNEQFF	TGCGCCAGCAGCGGGGGGCCGTACAATGAGCAGTTCTTC
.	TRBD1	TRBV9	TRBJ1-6	CASSLRDRPVYNSPLHF	TGTGCCAGCAGCCTTCGGGACAGACCCGTTTATAATTCACCCCTCCACTTT
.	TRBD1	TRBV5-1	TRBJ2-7	CASSFSGQGPYEQYF	TGCGCCAGCAGCTTTAGCGGACAGGGTCCCTACGAGCAGTACTTC
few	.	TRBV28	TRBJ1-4	CASSSGLFRREKLFF	TGTGCCAGCAGTTCGGGACTCTTTAGGAGGGAAAAACTGTTTTTT
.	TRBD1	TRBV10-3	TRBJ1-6	CAIQGGNSPLHF	TGTGCCATTCAGGGGGGAAATTCACCCCTCCACTTT
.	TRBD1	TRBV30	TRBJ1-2	CAAYPGQLGYGYTF	TGTGCCGCTTACCCGGGACAGCTAGGGTATGGCTACACCTTC